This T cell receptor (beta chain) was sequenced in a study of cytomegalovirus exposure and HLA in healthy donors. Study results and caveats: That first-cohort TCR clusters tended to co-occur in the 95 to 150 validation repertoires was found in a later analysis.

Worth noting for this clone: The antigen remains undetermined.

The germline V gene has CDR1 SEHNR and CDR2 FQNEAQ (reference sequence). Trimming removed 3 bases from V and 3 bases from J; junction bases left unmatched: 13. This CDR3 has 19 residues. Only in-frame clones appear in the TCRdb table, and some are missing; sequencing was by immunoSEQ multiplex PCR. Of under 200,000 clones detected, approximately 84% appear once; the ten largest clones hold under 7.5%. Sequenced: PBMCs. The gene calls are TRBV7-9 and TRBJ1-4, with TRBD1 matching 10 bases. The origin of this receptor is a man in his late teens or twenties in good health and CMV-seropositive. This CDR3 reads CASSFTSTGTGVANEKLFF. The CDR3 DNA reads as TGTGCCAGCAGCTTCACATCAACCGGGACAGGGGTAGCTAATGAAAAACTGTTTTTT.